The sequence of this T cell receptor (beta chain) was determined in a study of radiation and T cells in renal cell carcinoma. As to time point: blood 4 weeks post-SBRT, at nephrectomy. Described treatment: 15 Gy SBRT to primary tumor, nephrectomy 4 weeks later. The length of the CDR3 is 14 residues. Per germline, CDR1 SGHKS and CDR2 YYEKEE (reference sequence). Produced via immunoSEQ multiplex PCR; TCRdb's table is partial and in-frame only. The sample consists of tens of thousands of clones, roughly 80% of them appearing once. This TCR was recovered from a man aged 50 to 60 with renal cell carcinoma. Sequenced here: blood, sampled from a patient whose treatment included radiotherapy and nephrectomy. The chain employs TRBV5-5 and TRBJ2-5; the D gene is possibly TRBD2 (5 bases). The J call is doubtful: the DNA matches TRBJ2-7 better. CDR3 nucleotides: TGTGCCAGCAGCTGGGAGCGGCAGACAAACGAGCAGTACTTC. Encoded protein: CASSWERQTNEQYF.